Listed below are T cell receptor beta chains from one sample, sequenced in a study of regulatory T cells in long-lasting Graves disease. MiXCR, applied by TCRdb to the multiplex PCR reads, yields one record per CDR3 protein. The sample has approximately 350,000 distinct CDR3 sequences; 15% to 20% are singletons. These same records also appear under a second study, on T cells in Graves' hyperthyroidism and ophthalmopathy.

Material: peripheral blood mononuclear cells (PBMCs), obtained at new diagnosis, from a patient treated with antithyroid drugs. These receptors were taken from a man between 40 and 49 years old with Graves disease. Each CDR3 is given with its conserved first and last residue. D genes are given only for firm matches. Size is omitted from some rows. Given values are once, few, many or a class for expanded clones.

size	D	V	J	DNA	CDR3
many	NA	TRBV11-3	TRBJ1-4	TGTGCCAGCAGCTCCCGGGACCTTGGGGAAAAACTGTTTTTT	CASSSRDLGEKLFF
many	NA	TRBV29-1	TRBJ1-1	TGCAGCGTTGCGCGGCAGGGAAGCACTGAAGCTTTCTTT	CSVARQGSTEAFF
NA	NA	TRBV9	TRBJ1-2	TGTGCCAGCAGCGTTGGAGGGGGGAGTCTCGCCTATGGCTACACCTTC	CASSVGGGSLAYGYTF
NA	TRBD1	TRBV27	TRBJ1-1	TGTGCCAGCAGTGTGACAGGGGGAGTTGAAGCTTTCTTT	CASSVTGGVEAFF
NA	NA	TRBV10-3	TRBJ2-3	TGTGCCATCAGTGGTTCGGGTGATACGCAGTATTTT	CAISGSGDTQYF
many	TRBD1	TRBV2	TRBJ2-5	TGTGCCAGCAGTACACCCGACAGGGGGGAGGAGACCCAGTACTTC	CASSTPDRGEETQYF
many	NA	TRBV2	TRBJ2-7	TGTGCCAGCAGGGCAGGAATCTACGAGCAGTACTTC	CASRAGIYEQYF
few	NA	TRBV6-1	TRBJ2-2	TGTGCCAGCAGGCCGATTTGGAACACCGGGGAGCTGTTTTTT	CASRPIWNTGELFF
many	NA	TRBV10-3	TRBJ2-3	TGTGCCATCAGTGTCGGGAACACAGATACGCAGTATTTT	CAISVGNTDTQYF
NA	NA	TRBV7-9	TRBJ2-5	TGTGCCAGCAACTTCTTCTTCGGTGCAGCTCAAGAGACCCAGTACTTC	CASNFFFGAAQETQYF
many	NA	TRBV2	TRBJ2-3	TGTGCCAGCAGGACCACGGGTGCGTCGCAGTATTTT	CASRTTGASQYF
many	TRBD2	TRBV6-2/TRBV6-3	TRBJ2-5	TGTGCCAGCAGATCCCAACTAGCGGGGGTCGAGACCCAGTACTTC	CASRSQLAGVETQYF
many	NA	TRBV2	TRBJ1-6	TGTGCCAGCAATGTACAGAATAATTCACCCCTCCACTTT	CASNVQNNSPLHF
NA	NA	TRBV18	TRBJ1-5	TGTGCCAGCTCACCGGACCAGGGAGGGGGATATAGCAATCAGCCCCAGCATTTT	CASSPDQGGGYSNQPQHF
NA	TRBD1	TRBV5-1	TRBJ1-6	TGCGCCAGCAGACGAGGACAGGTTGATTCACCCCTCCACTTT	CASRRGQVDSPLHF
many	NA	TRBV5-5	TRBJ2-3	TGTGCCAGCAGCTTGGCAGGGGAGGTTCCGCAGTATTTT	CASSLAGEVPQYF
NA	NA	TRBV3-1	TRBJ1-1	TGTGCCAGCAGCGGCCACAGGGACCGGGACACTGAAGCTTTCTTT	CASSGHRDRDTEAFF
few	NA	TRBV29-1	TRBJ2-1	TGCAGCGTCTTGGGGGGTAGGGGGAATGAGCAGTTCTTC	CSVLGGRGNEQFF
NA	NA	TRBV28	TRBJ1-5	TGTGCCAGCAGTCAACCTCAGGGGTTAGGCAATCAGCCCCAGCATTTT	CASSQPQGLGNQPQHF
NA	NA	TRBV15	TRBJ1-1	TGTGCCACCAGCAAAGGGGCCCGCACTGAAGCTTTCTTT	CATSKGARTEAFF
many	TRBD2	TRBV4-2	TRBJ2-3	TGTGCCAGCAGCGCCGGCCTAGCGGGGACCGGCGATACGCAGTATTTT	CASSAGLAGTGDTQYF
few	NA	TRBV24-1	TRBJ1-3	TGTGCCACCAGTGACAGTTCGACCGGAAACACCATATATTTT	CATSDSSTGNTIYF
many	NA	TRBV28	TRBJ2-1	TGTGCCAGCAGCCTCCCTGGGTTAGATCAGTTCTTC	CASSLPGLDQFF
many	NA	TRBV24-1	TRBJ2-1	TGTGCCACCAGTGATTCCCGACACCCTATATACAATGAGCAGTTCTTC	CATSDSRHPIYNEQFF
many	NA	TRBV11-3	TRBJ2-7	TGTGCCAGCAGCTTAGATACCGGGGACTCCTACGAGCAGTACTTC	CASSLDTGDSYEQYF
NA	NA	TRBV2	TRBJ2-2	TGTGCCAGAACCCGGGACGCGATCAACACCGGGGAGCTGTTTTTT	CARTRDAINTGELFF
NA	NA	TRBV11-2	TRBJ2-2	TGTGCCAGCAGCGTCAGAGGTTTAGGGGGTTCGGGCACCGGGGAGCTGTTTTTT	CASSVRGLGGSGTGELFF
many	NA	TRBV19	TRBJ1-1	TGTGCCACCGCGACAGAGAACACTGAAGCTTTCTTT	CATATENTEAFF
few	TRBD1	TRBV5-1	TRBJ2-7	TGCGCCAGCAGCTTGGCCGGGACAGGGCCCTACGAGCAGTACTTC	CASSLAGTGPYEQYF
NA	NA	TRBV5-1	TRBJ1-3	TGTGCCAGCAGCTTCAGGGACGGAGGAAACACCATATATTTT	CASSFRDGGNTIYF
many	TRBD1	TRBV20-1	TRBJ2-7	TGCAGTGCTAGAGATGTTTCGGGACAGGGTTCCTACGAGCAGTACTTC	CSARDVSGQGSYEQYF
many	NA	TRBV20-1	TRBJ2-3	TGCAGCATCGGCGGGCCGAGAAGGGATACGCAGTATTTT	CSIGGPRRDTQYF
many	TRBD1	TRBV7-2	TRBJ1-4	TGTGCCAGCAGCTTATACAGGGGAGGGATAGAAAAACTGTTTTTT	CASSLYRGGIEKLFF
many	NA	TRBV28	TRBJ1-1	TGTGCCAGCAGTCATACTATACGGGACTTGAACACTGAAGCTTTCTTT	CASSHTIRDLNTEAFF
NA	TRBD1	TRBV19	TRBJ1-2	TGTGCCAGTGCAATGAACTCCGGGACAGCTAACTATGGCTACACCTTC	CASAMNSGTANYGYTF
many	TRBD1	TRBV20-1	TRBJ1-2	TGCAGTGCTAGTCAGGGGGCGGGCTATGGCTACACCTTC	CSASQGAGYGYTF
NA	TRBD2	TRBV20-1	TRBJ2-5	TGCAGTGCTAGAGTGGCTAGCGGAGATTTATTTCAAGAGACCCAGTACTTC	CSARVASGDLFQETQYF
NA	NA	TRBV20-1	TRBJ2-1	TGCAGTGCGTGGAACCGGGGCTATAGAGGGAATGAGCAGTTCTTC	CSAWNRGYRGNEQFF
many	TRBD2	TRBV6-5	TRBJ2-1	TGTGCCAGCAGTTACATAGCGGGGGTCTATGAGCAGTTCTTC	CASSYIAGVYEQFF
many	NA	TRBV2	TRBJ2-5	TGTGCCAGCAATTATGTAGTAGGGGAGACCCAGTACTTC	CASNYVVGETQYF
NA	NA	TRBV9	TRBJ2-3	TGTGCCAGCAGCGTAGGTGCGGGGCAGAGCACAGATACGCAGTATTTT	CASSVGAGQSTDTQYF
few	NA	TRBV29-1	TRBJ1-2	TGCAGCGCGGGACATCCTAACTATGGCTACACCTTC	CSAGHPNYGYTF
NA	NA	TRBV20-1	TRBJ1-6	TGCAGTGCTAGCCCGGACGGATCTAATTCACCCCTCCACTTT	CSASPDGSNSPLHF